The clone carrying this T cell receptor beta chain was observed many times. The entry originates in a study of metastatic and nonmetastatic thyroid tumors. Per the germline V gene, CDR1 is SGDLS and CDR2 is YYNGEE. CDR3 length equals 14 residues. With V trimmed by 3 bases and J by 5 bases, 4 bases remained unmatched. All patients reached thyroid surgery having received no treatment beforehand. With MiXCR, TCRdb reprocessed the PCR reads. The profile shows tens of thousands of clones, roughly 13% of them singletons. The sample comprised blood. The sequence was obtained from a female donor with papillary thyroid cancer or a benign thyroid nodule (not recorded which). Some clones in this sample may be carry-over from other donors' samples. The genes are TRBV9 and TRBJ1-2; TRBD1 aligns across 10 bases. DNA for the CDR3: TGTGCCAGCAGCGCCGGACAGGGGGAATATGGCTACACCTTC. As protein: CASSAGQGEYGYTF. Drawing the rest from reference TRBV9 and TRBJ1-2, the complete variable domain is DSGVTQTPKHLITATGQRVTLRCSPRSGDLSVYWYQQSLDQGLQFLIQYYNGEERAKGNILERFSAQQFPDLHSELNLSSLELGDSALYFCASSAGQGEYGYTFGSGTRLTVV.